This record concerns one T cell receptor beta chain sequence. Its antigen is as yet unknown. A second PCR of about 6 to 11 cycles used a sample-barcoded 5' primer and a J-beta primer mix. TCRdb reprocessed the 5' RACE reads with MiXCR, giving one entry per CDR3 protein. This table holds 650,000 to 800,000 distinct CDR3 sequences, roughly half found once. The entry originates in a study of blood T cells in healthy people across ages. Study results and caveats: It was held that the diversity estimates obtained from one million T cells were underestimates.

The specimen sequenced was blood. This clonotype was obtained from a woman of 80 years or more in good health.

CDR3 bases: TGTGCCAGCAGCAGTAGTGGTCACGGAACCTGCGAGCAGTACTTC. As protein: CASSSSGHGTCEQYF. J is TRBJ2-7 and V is TRBV6-1; D is uncertain. Germline assignment: CDR1 MNHNS and CDR2 SASEGT. V was pared by 6 bases and J by 6 bases, with 21 bases between. This CDR3 contains 15 residues.